This TCR beta chain originates from a study of cytomegalovirus exposure and HLA in healthy donors. Trimming removed 3 bases from V and 0 bases from J, with 12 bases in between. Germline V gives CDR1 SGDLS, CDR2 YYNGEE. The CDR3 loop spans 16 amino acids. Produced via immunoSEQ multiplex PCR; TCRdb's table is partial and in-frame only. The sample lists 60,000 to 70,000 clones; approximately 92% were seen once. Sequencing was performed on PBMCs. The TCR comes from a man aged 18 to 35 in good health and CMV-seropositive. The chain is built from TRBV9 and TRBJ1-4, with D possibly TRBD1 on 6 matching bases. The CDR3 loop reads CASSARDIPTNEKLFF. The CDR3 DNA follows: TGTGCCAGCAGCGCCCGGGACATACCAACTAATGAAAAACTGTTTTTT.